This TCR beta chain is drawn from a study of blood T cell repertoires in COVID-19. The wider study: The United States, Italy and Spain provided the acute and convalescent COVID-19 samples.

Germline CDR1 and CDR2: DFQATT and SNEGSKA (reference sequence). This CDR3 is built from 11 residues. V was pared by 3 bases and J by 7 bases, with 7 bases between. The protocol was immunoSEQ multiplex PCR, while the TCRdb copy is restricted to in-frame clones and leaves out a portion. The sample has tens of thousands of clones; 89% are singletons. This sequence joins TRBV20-1 and TRBJ2-1; D remains ambiguous. Sequencing used peripheral blood. This TCR came from an older woman with COVID-19, enrolled during active disease. CDR3 coding DNA: TGCAGTGCTAGTCGTAAAAATGAGCAGTTCTTC. As protein: CSASRKNEQFF.